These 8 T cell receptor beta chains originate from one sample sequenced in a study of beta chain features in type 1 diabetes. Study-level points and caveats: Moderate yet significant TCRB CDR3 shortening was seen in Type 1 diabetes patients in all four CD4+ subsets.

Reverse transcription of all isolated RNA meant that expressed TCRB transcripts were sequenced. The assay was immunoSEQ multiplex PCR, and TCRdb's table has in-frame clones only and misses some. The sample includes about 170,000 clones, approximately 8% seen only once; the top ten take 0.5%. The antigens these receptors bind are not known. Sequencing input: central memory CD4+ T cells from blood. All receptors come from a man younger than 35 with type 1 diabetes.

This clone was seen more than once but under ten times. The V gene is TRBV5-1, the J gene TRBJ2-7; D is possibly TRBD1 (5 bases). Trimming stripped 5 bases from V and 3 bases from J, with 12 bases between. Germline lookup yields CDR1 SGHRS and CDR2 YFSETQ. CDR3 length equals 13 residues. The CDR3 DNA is TGCGCCAGCAGGGCGACAGAGATCTACGAGCAGTACTTC. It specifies CASRATEIYEQYF.

Here the CDR3 DNA reads TGTGCCAGCAGCCCTGGACAGGTTCGGTACGAGCAGTACTTC. It specifies CASSPGQVRYEQYF. This chain uses TRBV7-2 with TRBJ2-7; 7 bases align to TRBD1. The CDR3 is 14 amino acids. From germline, CDR1 is SGHTA and CDR2 FQGNSA. J lost 4 bases, V lost 5 bases, and 8 bases had no gene match.

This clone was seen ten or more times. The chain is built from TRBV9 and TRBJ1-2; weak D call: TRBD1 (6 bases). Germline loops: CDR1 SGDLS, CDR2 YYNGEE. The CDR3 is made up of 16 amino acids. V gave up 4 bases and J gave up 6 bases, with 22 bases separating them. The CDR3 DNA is TGTGCCAGCAGCCTAGGGCCGAACCAGCCAGGGGATGGCTACACCTTC. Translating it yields CASSLGPNQPGDGYTF.

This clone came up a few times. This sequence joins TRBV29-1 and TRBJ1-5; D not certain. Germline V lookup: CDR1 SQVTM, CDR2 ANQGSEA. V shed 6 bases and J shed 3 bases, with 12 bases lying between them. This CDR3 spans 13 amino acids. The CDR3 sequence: CSVVIQVNQPQHF. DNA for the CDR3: TGCAGCGTAGTGATTCAGGTCAATCAGCCCCAGCATTTT. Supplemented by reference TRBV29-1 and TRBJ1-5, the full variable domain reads SAVISQKPSRDICQRGTSLTIQCQVDSQVTMMFWYRQQPGQSLTLIATANQGSEATYESGFVIDKFPISRPNLTFSTLTVSNMSPEDSSIYLCSVVIQVNQPQHFGDGTRLSIL.

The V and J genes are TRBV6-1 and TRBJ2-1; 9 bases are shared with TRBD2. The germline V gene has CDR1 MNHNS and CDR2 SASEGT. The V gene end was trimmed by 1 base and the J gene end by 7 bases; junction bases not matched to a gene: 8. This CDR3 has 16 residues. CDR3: CASSEDVAGEANEQFF. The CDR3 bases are TGTGCCAGCAGTGAAGATGTAGCGGGAGAGGCGAATGAGCAGTTCTTC.

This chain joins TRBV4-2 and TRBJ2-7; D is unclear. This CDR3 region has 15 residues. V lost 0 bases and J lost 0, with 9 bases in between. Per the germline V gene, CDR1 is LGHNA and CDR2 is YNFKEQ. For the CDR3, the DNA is TGTGCCAGCAGCCAAGATTGGTACAGCTCCTACGAGCAGTACTTC. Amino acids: CASSQDWYSSYEQYF.

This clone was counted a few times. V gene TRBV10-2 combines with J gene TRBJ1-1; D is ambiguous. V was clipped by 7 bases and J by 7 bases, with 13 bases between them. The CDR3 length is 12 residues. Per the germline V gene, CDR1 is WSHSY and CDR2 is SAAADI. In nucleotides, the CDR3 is TGCGCCAGCACTAAGATCGGTGGTGAAGCTTTCTTT. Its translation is CASTKIGGEAFF.

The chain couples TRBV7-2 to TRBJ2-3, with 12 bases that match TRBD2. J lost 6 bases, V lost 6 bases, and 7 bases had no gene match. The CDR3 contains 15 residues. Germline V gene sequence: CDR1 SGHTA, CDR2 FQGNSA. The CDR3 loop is CASSLLAGGADTQYF. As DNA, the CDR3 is TGTGCCAGCAGTTTGCTAGCGGGAGGGGCGGATACGCAGTATTTT.